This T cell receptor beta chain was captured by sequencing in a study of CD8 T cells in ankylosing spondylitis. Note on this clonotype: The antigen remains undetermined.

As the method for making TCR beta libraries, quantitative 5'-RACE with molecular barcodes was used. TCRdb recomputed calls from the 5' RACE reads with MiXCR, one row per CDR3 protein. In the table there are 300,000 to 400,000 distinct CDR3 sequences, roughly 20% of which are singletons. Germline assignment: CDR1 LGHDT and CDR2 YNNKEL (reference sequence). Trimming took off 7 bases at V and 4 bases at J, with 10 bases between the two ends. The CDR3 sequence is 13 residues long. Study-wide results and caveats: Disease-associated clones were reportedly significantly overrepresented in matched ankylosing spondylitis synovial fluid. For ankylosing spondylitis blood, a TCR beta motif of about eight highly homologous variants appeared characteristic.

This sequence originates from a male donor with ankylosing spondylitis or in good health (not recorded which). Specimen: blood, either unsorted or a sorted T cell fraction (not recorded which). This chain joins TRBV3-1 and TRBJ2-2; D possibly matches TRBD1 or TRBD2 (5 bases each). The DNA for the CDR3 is TGTGCCAGCACTGGGGGTTCCACCGGGGAGCTGTTTTTT. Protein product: CASTGGSTGELFF.